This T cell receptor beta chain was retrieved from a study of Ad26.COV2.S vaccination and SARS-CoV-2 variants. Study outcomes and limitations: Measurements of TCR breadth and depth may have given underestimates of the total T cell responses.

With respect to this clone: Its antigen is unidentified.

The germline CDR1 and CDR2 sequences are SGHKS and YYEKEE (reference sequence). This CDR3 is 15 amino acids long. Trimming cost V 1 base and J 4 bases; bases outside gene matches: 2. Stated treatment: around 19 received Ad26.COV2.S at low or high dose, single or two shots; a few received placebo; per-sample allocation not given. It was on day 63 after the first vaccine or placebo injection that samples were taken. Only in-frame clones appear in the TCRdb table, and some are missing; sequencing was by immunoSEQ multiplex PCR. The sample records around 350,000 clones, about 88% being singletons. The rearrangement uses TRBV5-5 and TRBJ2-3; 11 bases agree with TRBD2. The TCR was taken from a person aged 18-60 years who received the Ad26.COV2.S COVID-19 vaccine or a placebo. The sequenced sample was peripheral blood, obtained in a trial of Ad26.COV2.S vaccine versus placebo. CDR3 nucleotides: TGTGCCAGCAGCTTGCTACTAGCGGGAGCAGATACGCAGTATTTT. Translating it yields CASSLLLAGADTQYF.